This T cell receptor (beta chain) was profiled in a study of early stage breast cancer tumors. A remark on this clone: Its antigen is currently unknown.

Study-wide results and caveats: Most shared enriched TCRB sequences were commonly generated ones.

Generated by immunoSEQ multiplex PCR, the TCRdb table keeps only in-frame clones and is missing some. The sample shows under 45,000 clones, around 69% of them seen only once. With V trimmed by 4 bases and J by 3 bases, 6 bases remained unmatched. The CDR3 loop spans 15 amino acids. The germline V gene has CDR1 SGDLS and CDR2 YYNGEE. V and J are TRBV9 and TRBJ1-2; the match to TRBD1 covers 10 bases. Sequencing was carried out using blood. This sequence was found in a person aged 45-60 years with breast cancer. The CDR3 sequence is CASSPIGTGDYGYTF. As DNA, the CDR3 is TGTGCCAGCAGCCCGATAGGGACAGGGGACTATGGCTACACCTTC.